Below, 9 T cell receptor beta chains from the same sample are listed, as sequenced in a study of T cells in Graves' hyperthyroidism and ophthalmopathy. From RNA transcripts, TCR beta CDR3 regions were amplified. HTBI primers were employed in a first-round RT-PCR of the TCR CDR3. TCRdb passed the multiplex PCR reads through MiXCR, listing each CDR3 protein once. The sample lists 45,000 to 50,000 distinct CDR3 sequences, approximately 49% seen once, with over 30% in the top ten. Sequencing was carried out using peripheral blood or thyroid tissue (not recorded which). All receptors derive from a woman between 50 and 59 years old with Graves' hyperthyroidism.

As DNA, the CDR3 is TGTGCCAGCCGGGTGGGGGCGGCCACCGGGGAGACCCAGTACTTC. This translates into CASRVGAATGETQYF. The chain combines TRBV5-5 with TRBJ2-5, with a tentative D call TRBD1 (6 bases). Germline V gene lookup returns CDR1 SGHKS and CDR2 YYEKEE (reference sequence). Trimming left V 7 bases short and J 5 bases short, with 21 bases between. The CDR3 runs 15 residues.

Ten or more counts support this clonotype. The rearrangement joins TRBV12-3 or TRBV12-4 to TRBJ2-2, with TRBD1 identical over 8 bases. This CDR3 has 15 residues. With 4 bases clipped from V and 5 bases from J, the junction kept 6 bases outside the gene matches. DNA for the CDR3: TGTGCCAGCAGTTCAGACAGGGGAAGGACCGGGGAGCTGTTTTTT. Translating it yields CASSSDRGRTGELFF.

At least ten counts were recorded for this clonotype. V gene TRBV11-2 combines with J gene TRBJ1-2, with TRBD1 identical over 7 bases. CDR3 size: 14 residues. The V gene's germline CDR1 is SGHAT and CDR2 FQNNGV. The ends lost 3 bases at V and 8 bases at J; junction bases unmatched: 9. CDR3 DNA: TGTGCCAGCAGCTTCGGGGGACAGCCTCGAGGCTACACCTTC. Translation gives CASSFGGQPRGYTF. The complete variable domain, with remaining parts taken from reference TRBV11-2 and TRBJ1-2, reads EAGVAQSPRYKIIEKRQSVAFWCNPISGHATLYWYQQILGQGPKLLIQFQNNGVVDDSQLPKDRFSAERLKGVDSTLKIQPAKLEDSAVYLCASSFGGQPRGYTFGSGTRLTVV.

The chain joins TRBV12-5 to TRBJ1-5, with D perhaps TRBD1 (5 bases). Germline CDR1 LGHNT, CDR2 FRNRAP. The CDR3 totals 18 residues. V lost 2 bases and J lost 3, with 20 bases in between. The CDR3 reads CASGLFRGPSGHNQPQHF. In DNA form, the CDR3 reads TGTGCTAGTGGTTTGTTTAGGGGACCCAGTGGGCACAATCAGCCCCAGCATTTT.

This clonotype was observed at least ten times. CDR3 bases: TGTGCCAGCAGCCCCCCCGGGAAAGTGGCATACGAGCAGTACTTC. This gives the protein CASSPPGKVAYEQYF. The rearrangement links TRBV7-6 to TRBJ2-7; the D gene is possibly TRBD2 (5 bases). In germline, CDR1 is SGHVS, CDR2 FNYEAQ. V lost 5 bases and J 4 bases, leaving 18 bases between the germline ends. CDR3 length: 15 residues.

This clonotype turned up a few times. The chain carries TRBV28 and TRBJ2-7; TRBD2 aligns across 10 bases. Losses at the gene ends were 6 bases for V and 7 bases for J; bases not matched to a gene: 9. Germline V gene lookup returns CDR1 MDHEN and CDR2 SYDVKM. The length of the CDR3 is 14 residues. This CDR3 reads CASSVGLAGEEQYF. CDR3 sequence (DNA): TGTGCCAGCAGCGTCGGGCTAGCGGGAGAAGAGCAGTACTTC. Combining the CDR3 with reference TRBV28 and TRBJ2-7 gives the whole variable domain DVKVTQSSRYLVKRTGEKVFLECVQDMDHENMFWYRQDPGLGLRLIYFSYDVKMKEKGDIPEGYSVSREKKERFSLILESASTNQTSMYLCASSVGLAGEEQYFGPGTRLTVT.

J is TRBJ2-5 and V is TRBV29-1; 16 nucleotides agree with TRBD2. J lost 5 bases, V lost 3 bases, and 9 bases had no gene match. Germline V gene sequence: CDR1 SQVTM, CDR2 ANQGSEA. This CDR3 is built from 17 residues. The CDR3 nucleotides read TGCAGCGTTGACCTGGGGACTAGCGGGAGGGGATGGGAGACCCAGTACTTC. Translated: CSVDLGTSGRGWETQYF.

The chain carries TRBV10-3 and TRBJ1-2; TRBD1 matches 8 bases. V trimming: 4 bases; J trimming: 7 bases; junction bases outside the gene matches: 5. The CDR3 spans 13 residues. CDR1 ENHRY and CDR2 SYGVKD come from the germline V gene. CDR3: CAISAQGASGYTF. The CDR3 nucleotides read TGTGCCATCAGTGCGCAGGGGGCGAGTGGCTACACCTTC.

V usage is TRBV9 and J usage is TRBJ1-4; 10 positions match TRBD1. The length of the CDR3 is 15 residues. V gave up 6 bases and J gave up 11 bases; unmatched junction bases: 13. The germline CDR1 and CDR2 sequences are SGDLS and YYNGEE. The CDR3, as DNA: TGTGCCAGCATGAAGGGACAGGGGCGAGGCGAGAAACTGTTTTTT. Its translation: CASMKGQGRGEKLFF.